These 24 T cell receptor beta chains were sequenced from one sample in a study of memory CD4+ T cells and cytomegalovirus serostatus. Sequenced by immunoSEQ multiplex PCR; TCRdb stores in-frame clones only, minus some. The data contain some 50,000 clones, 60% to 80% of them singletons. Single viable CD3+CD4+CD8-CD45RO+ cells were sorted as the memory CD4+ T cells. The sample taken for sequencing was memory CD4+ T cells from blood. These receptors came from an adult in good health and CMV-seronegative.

CDR3 region: CASSLEGDRNYGYTF. The CDR3 nucleotides are TGTGCCAGCAGCTTAGAGGGGGACAGGAACTATGGCTACACCTTC. The genes are TRBV7-9 and TRBJ1-2; 8 bases map to TRBD1. V was clipped by 1 base and J by 2 bases; unmatched bases: 3. In germline, CDR1 is SEHNR, CDR2 FQNEAQ (reference sequence). The CDR3 is 15 residues long.

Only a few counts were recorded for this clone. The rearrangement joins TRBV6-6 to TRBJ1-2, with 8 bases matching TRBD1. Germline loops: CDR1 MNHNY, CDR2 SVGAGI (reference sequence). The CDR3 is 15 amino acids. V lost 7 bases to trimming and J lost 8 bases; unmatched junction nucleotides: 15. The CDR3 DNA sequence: TGTGCCAGCAAGGCAACGGGGGCAGGGGGCGCCGGCTACACCTTC. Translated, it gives CASKATGAGGAGYTF.

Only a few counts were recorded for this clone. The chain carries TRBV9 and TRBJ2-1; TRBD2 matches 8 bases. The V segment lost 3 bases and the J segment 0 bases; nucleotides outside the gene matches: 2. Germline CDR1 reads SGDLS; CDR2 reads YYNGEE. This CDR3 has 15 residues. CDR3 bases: TGTGCCAGCAGCGCAGGGACTAGCTCCTACAATGAGCAGTTCTTC. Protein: CASSAGTSSYNEQFF.

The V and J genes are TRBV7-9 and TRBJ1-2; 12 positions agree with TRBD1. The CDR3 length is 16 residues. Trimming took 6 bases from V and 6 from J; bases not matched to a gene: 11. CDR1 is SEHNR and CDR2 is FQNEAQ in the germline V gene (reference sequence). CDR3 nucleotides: TGTGCCAGCAGTCCTAAAGGGACAGGGGGCGGCCATGGCTACACCTTC. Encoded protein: CASSPKGTGGGHGYTF.

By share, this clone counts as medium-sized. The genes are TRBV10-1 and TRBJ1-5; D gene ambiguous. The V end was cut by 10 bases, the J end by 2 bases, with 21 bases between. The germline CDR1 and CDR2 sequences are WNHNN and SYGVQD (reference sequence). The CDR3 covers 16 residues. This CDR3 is CAIPWRSRSCNQPQHF. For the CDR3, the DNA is TGCGCCATCCCCTGGCGCAGCCGGAGCTGCAATCAGCCCCAGCATTTT.

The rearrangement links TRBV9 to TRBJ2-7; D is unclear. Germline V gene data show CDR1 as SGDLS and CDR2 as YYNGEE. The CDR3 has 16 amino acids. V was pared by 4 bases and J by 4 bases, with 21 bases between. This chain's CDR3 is CASSPKRGLAAYEQYF. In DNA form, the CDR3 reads TGTGCCAGCAGCCCTAAACGTGGGTTGGCGGCTTACGAGCAGTACTTC.

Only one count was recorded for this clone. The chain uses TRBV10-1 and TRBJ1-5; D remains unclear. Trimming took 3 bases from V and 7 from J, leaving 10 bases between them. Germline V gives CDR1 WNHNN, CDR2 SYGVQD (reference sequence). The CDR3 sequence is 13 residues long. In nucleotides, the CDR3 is TGCGCCAGCAGTGATAGGGTTTGCCAGCCCCAGCATTTT. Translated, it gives CASSDRVCQPQHF.

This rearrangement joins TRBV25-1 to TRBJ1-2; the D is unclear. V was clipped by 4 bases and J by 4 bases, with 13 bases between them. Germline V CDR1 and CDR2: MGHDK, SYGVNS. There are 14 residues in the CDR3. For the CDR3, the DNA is TGTGCCAGCAGTGCCTCTCCGGGCATCTATGGCTACACCTTC. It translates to CASSASPGIYGYTF.

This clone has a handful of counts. As DNA, the CDR3 is TGTGCCAGCATTACGGGAAGCTTAGGGAATGAGCAGTTCTTC. It specifies CASITGSLGNEQFF. The chain is built from TRBV28 and TRBJ2-1, with D possibly being TRBD2 (5 bases). The CDR3 sequence is 14 residues long. Germline values: CDR1 MDHEN, CDR2 SYDVKM. V was pared by 7 bases and J by 7 bases, with 17 bases between.

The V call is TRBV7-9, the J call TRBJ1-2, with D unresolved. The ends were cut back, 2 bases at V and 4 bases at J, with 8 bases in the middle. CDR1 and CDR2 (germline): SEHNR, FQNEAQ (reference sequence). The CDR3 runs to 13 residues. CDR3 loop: CASSLMETYGYTF. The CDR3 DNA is TGTGCCAGCAGCTTAATGGAAACCTATGGCTACACCTTC.

CDR3 sequence: CASSFGQAPNTGELFF. The CDR3 DNA sequence: TGTGCCAGCAGCTTTGGACAGGCCCCGAACACCGGGGAGCTGTTTTTT. The V gene is TRBV5-8, the J gene TRBJ2-2; 7 nucleotides line up with TRBD1. The CDR3 sequence is 16 residues long. The trim removed 2 bases at V and 0 bases at J, leaving 4 bases unmatched. CDR1 is SGHTS and CDR2 is YDEGEE in the germline V gene.

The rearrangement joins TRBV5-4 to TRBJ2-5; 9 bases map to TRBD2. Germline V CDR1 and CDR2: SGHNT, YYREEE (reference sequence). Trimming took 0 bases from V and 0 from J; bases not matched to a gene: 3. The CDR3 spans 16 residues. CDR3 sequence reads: CASSLVAGGYQETQYF. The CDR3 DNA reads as TGTGCCAGCAGCTTGGTTGCGGGGGGGTACCAAGAGACCCAGTACTTC.

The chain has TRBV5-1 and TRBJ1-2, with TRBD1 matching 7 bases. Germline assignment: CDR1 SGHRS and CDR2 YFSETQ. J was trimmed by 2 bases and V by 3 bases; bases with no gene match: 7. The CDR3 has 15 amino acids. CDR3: CASSSAGTANYGYTF. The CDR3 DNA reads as TGCGCCAGCAGCTCCGCCGGGACAGCAAACTATGGCTACACCTTC.

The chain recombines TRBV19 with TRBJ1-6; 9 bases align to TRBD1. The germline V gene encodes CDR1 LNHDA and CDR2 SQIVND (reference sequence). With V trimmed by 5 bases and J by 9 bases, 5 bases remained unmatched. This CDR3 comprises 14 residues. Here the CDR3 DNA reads TGTGCCAGTAGTGATCGGACAGGGGCTTCACCCCTCCACTTT. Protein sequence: CASSDRTGASPLHF.

This CDR3 reads CASSFDRGEQFF. The CDR3 DNA reads TGTGCCAGCAGCTTTGACAGGGGTGAGCAGTTCTTC. The chain links TRBV6-6 to TRBJ2-1, with TRBD1 matching over 8 bases. Germline V CDR1 and CDR2: MNHNY, SVGAGI (reference sequence). There are 12 residues in the CDR3. Germline trimming cut 6 bases from V and 9 bases from J; bases unmatched to any gene: 4.

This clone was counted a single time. The CDR3 coding sequence is TGTGCCAGCAGCGTACAGGGGTCATTATGGGATACGCAGTATTTT. The encoded protein is CASSVQGSLWDTQYF. J is TRBJ2-3 and V is TRBV9; maybe TRBD1 (6 bases). Germline CDR1 is SGDLS and CDR2 is YYNGEE. The CDR3 runs to 15 residues. V was cut by 1 base and J by 6 bases, with 15 bases left in between.

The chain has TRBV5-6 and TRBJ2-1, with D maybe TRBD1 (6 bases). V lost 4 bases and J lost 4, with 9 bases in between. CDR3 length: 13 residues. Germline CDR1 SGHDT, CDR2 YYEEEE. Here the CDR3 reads CASSPTGYNEQFF. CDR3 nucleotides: TGTGCCAGCAGCCCGACAGGTTACAATGAGCAGTTCTTC.

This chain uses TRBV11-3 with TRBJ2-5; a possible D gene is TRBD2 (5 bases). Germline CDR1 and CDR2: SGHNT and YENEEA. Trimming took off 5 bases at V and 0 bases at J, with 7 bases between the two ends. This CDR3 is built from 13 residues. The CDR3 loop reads CASSGENQETQYF. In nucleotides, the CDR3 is TGTGCCAGCAGCGGGGAGAACCAAGAGACCCAGTACTTC.

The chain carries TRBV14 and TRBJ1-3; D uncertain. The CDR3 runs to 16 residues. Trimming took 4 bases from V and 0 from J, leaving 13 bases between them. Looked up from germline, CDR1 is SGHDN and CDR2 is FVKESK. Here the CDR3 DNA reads TGTGCCAGCAGCCTTTCACGACCGATCTCTGGAAACACCATATATTTT. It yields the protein CASSLSRPISGNTIYF.

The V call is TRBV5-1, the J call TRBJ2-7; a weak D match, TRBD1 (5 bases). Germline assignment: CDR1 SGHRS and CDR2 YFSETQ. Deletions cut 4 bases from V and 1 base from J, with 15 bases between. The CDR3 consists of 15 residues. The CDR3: CASSPNGRDSYEQYF. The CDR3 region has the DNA TGCGCCAGCAGCCCGAACGGCAGGGATTCCTACGAGCAGTACTTC.

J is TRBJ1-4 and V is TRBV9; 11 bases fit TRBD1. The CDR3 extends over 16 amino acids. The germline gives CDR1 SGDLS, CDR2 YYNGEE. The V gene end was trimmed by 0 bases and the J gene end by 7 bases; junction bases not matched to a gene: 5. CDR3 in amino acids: CASSVGAGTGGEKLFF. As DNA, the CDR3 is TGTGCCAGCAGCGTAGGAGCCGGGACAGGGGGTGAAAAACTGTTTTTT.

CDR3 region: CASSFGTGEGEKLFF. CDR3 in DNA: TGTGCCAGCAGCTTCGGGACAGGGGAAGGTGAAAAACTGTTTTTT. The chain links TRBV9 to TRBJ1-4; 10 nucleotides align to TRBD1. CDR1 SGDLS and CDR2 YYNGEE come from the germline V gene. CDR3 size: 15 residues. Trimming removed 4 bases from V and 7 bases from J; junction bases left unmatched: 7.

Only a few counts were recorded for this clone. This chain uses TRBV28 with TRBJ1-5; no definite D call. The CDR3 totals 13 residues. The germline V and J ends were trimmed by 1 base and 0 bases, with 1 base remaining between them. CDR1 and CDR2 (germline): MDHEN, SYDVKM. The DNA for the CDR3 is TGTGCCAGCAGTTTATCTAGCAATCAGCCCCAGCATTTT. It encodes CASSLSSNQPQHF.

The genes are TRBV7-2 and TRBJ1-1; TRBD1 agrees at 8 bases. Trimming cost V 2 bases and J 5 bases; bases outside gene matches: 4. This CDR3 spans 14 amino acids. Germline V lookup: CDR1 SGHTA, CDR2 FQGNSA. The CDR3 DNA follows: TGTGCCAGCAGCTTAACCCAGGGGGCGACTGAAGCTTTCTTT. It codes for CASSLTQGATEAFF.